The entry below gives a single TCR beta chain sequence along with its context. Trimming removed 4 bases at V and 7 bases at J, with 12 bases between. From germline, CDR1 is SGDLS and CDR2 YYNGEE. The CDR3 consists of 13 residues. As originally analysed: Amplification with reference gene primers provided the estimates of nucleated cell counts. This table comes from immunoSEQ multiplex PCR, and its TCRdb copy is limited to in-frame clones, with some not included. Clonal size and the V and J genes are those of that table, whereas D and trimming came from the DNA. The sample contains about 74,000 clones, around 70% of which appear only once. This sample is part of a study of blood T cell repertoires in COVID-19. For the study at large: From the United States, Italy and Spain came samples of acute and convalescent COVID-19. From T cells, B-cell-depleted T cells, or PBMCs came the material, which was cDNA or gDNA.

What was sequenced was peripheral blood. The receptor comes from an older man with acute or convalescent COVID-19. The chain links TRBV9 to TRBJ2-1; no firm D call. The CDR3 is CASSPHPGNEQFF. The CDR3 bases are TGTGCCAGCAGCCCGCACCCGGGTAATGAGCAGTTCTTC.